These T cell receptor beta chains were read from a single sample in a study of technical replicates of blood from a few donors. Sequencing used immunoSEQ multiplex PCR; TCRdb keeps in-frame clones, though not all of them. The sample gives about 81,000 clones, roughly 77% of which show up once; approximately 4% is in the top ten. The sequenced sample consisted of PBMCs. The receptors were sampled from a human donor in good health. Some clones in this sample may be carry-over from other donors' samples. CDR3s include the opening cysteine and the closing phenylalanine or tryptophan. A D gene is named only where the DNA matches it firmly. Clone size is given for some rows only: seen once, a few or many times, or a class if the clone is expanded.

d_call: -
j_call: TRBJ1-5
v_call: TRBV6-6
clone_size: -
cdr3_nt: TGTGCCAGCACCTCCCCGGGAGGTAATCAGCCCCAGCATTTT
cdr3_aa: CASTSPGGNQPQHF

d_call: -
j_call: TRBJ1-5
v_call: TRBV15
clone_size: -
cdr3_nt: TGTGCCACCAGCAGAGATGTATACACGTCAAATCAGCCCCAGCATTTT
cdr3_aa: CATSRDVYTSNQPQHF

d_call: TRBD2
j_call: TRBJ2-5
v_call: TRBV29-1
clone_size: many
cdr3_nt: TGCAGCGTTGAGGTACTAGCGGACACGCAAGAGACCCAGTACTTC
cdr3_aa: CSVEVLADTQETQYF

d_call: -
j_call: TRBJ2-5
v_call: TRBV5-1
clone_size: -
cdr3_nt: TGCGCCAGCAGCTTGATGGCGGGACCCCTGGAAGAGACCCAGTACTTC
cdr3_aa: CASSLMAGPLEETQYF

d_call: -
j_call: TRBJ1-3
v_call: TRBV21-1
clone_size: -
cdr3_nt: TGTGCCAGCAGCACGCTTTGGACAGGGGGAGACACCATATATTTT
cdr3_aa: CASSTLWTGGDTIYF

d_call: TRBD2
j_call: TRBJ2-1
v_call: TRBV11-3
clone_size: -
cdr3_nt: TGTGCCAGCAGCTACCGAGGGGACTACTACAATGAGCAGTTCTTC
cdr3_aa: CASSYRGDYYNEQFF

d_call: TRBD1
j_call: TRBJ1-1
v_call: TRBV2
clone_size: -
cdr3_nt: TGTGCCAGCAGGTCGACAGGGTTGACCACTGAAGCTTTCTTT
cdr3_aa: CASRSTGLTTEAFF

d_call: TRBD2
j_call: TRBJ2-7
v_call: TRBV7-9
clone_size: -
cdr3_nt: TGTGCCAGCAGCTTAGAACTAGCGGGACTCTACGAGCAGTACTTC
cdr3_aa: CASSLELAGLYEQYF

d_call: -
j_call: TRBJ2-3
v_call: TRBV9
clone_size: -
cdr3_nt: TGTGCCAGCAGCGTGGGGGGGGCGGATACGCAGTATTTT
cdr3_aa: CASSVGGADTQYF

d_call: TRBD1
j_call: TRBJ2-3
v_call: TRBV16
clone_size: -
cdr3_nt: TGTGCCAGCAGCCAATCGGGACAGGGAGGAGATACGCAGTATTTT
cdr3_aa: CASSQSGQGGDTQYF

d_call: TRBD1
j_call: TRBJ1-6
v_call: TRBV4-2
clone_size: -
cdr3_nt: TGTGCCAGCAGCCAAAGGGACAGCGATAATTCACCCCTCCACTTT
cdr3_aa: CASSQRDSDNSPLHF

d_call: TRBD1
j_call: TRBJ2-7
v_call: TRBV12-5
clone_size: -
cdr3_nt: TGTGCTAGTGGTTTGGTACAATTTAACAGGGGGCCTCTCTCCTACGAGCAGTACTTC
cdr3_aa: CASGLVQFNRGPLSYEQYF

d_call: TRBD2
j_call: TRBJ2-1
v_call: TRBV7-8
clone_size: -
cdr3_nt: TGTGCCAGCAGCTCCCAGGGACTAGCGGGGTTAACTGAGCAGTTCTTC
cdr3_aa: CASSSQGLAGLTEQFF

d_call: TRBD2
j_call: TRBJ2-3
v_call: TRBV5-1
clone_size: -
cdr3_nt: TGCGCCAGCAGGAGGACTAGTGGGGATACGCAGTATTTT
cdr3_aa: CASRRTSGDTQYF

d_call: TRBD1
j_call: TRBJ1-5
v_call: TRBV7-8
clone_size: -
cdr3_nt: TGTGCCAGCTCCCCACAGGGGACAAACATCAATCAGCCCCAGCATTTT
cdr3_aa: CASSPQGTNINQPQHF

d_call: -
j_call: TRBJ2-7
v_call: TRBV28
clone_size: medium-sized
cdr3_nt: TGTGCCTGGGGGAGGACCTACGAGCAGTACTTC
cdr3_aa: CAWGRTYEQYF

d_call: TRBD1
j_call: TRBJ2-2
v_call: TRBV29-1
clone_size: few
cdr3_nt: TGCAGCGTTGCGGGACAGGGGTTTCCCACCGGGGAGCTGTTTTTT
cdr3_aa: CSVAGQGFPTGELFF

d_call: -
j_call: TRBJ1-3
v_call: TRBV7-9
clone_size: -
cdr3_nt: TGTGCCAGCAGCTCGGCCAGGGGTGTCCGTGACACCATATATTTT
cdr3_aa: CASSSARGVRDTIYF

d_call: -
j_call: TRBJ2-7
v_call: TRBV5-8
clone_size: -
cdr3_nt: TGTGCCAGCAGCCGGGGGACTGACTACGAGCAGTACTTC
cdr3_aa: CASSRGTDYEQYF

d_call: TRBD1
j_call: TRBJ2-3
v_call: TRBV18
clone_size: -
cdr3_nt: TGTGCCAGCTCACCTCCAACCAGGGGGCAAGTTAAGGATACGCAGTATTTT
cdr3_aa: CASSPPTRGQVKDTQYF

d_call: -
j_call: TRBJ2-3
v_call: TRBV6-4
clone_size: -
cdr3_nt: TGTGCCAGCAGTCCGGGAGACTCGGGCACAGATACGCAGTATTTT
cdr3_aa: CASSPGDSGTDTQYF

d_call: -
j_call: TRBJ2-1
v_call: TRBV5-1
clone_size: once
cdr3_nt: TGCGCCAGCAGCCCACTAACAGGGTCTAATGAGCAGTTCTTC
cdr3_aa: CASSPLTGSNEQFF